The rows below give T cell receptor beta chains drawn from one sample of a study of blood T cell repertoires in COVID-19. Clones were read by immunoSEQ multiplex PCR, and TCRdb kept only the in-frame ones, dropping some. The table records a few hundred thousand clones, roughly 85% of them present only once. The sequenced sample consisted of peripheral blood. The source is a human donor in a cohort sampled during active COVID-19. Both conserved end residues are part of each CDR3. The D gene is left open where the match is weak. Only some rows state a clone size, as once, few, many or a class for expanded clones.

TRBV7-9	.	TRBJ2-2	14	.	CADVRDTEIGELFF	TGTGCCGACGTACGGGACACTGAGATAGGGGAGCTGTTTTTT
TRBV29-1	.	TRBJ2-1	10	.	CSAGVVEQFF	TGCAGCGCAGGGGTGGTTGAGCAGTTCTTC
TRBV29-1	.	TRBJ1-2	11	.	CRGGDGGGYTF	TGCAGGGGTGGGGATGGAGGGGGCTACACCTTC
TRBV7-3	.	TRBJ2-1	13	.	CASSPLLGDEQFF	TGTGCCAGCAGCCCTTTACTCGGGGATGAGCAGTTCTTC
TRBV18	once	TRBJ1-1	13	.	CASSDMRDTEAFF	TGTGCCAGCTCCGACATGAGGGACACTGAAGCTTTCTTT
TRBV5-1	.	TRBJ2-1	15	.	CASSLLGQVYNEQFF	TGCGCCAGCAGCTTACTAGGGCAGGTATACAATGAGCAGTTCTTC
TRBV7-9	few	TRBJ2-1	14	.	CASSLGEAYNEQFF	TGTGCCAGCAGCTTAGGAGAGGCTTACAATGAGCAGTTCTTC
TRBV20-1	.	TRBJ2-1	15	TRBD1	CSASVRDRWNNEQFF	TGCAGTGCTAGTGTCAGGGACAGGTGGAACAATGAGCAGTTCTTC
TRBV12-3/TRBV12-4	.	TRBJ1-1	11	.	CASSLARLAFF	TGTGCCAGCAGTTTAGCGCGTTTAGCTTTCTTT
TRBV5-4	.	TRBJ2-7	17	TRBD1	CASSLGGFDRGFSEQYF	TGTGCCAGCAGCTTAGGAGGTTTTGACAGGGGGTTTTCCGAGCAGTACTTC
TRBV30	.	TRBJ1-6	11	.	CAWNSNSPLHF	TGTGCCTGGAACTCCAATTCACCCCTCCACTTT
TRBV12-3/TRBV12-4	.	TRBJ2-7	12	.	CASSPYLYEQYF	TGTGCCAGCAGCCCATACTTGTACGAGCAGTACTTC
TRBV2	.	TRBJ1-6	15	.	CASKNRESYNSPLHF	TGTGCCAGCAAGAACAGAGAGTCCTATAATTCACCCCTCCACTTT
TRBV3-1/TRBV3-2	.	TRBJ1-2	15	.	CASSQDTRTHYGYTF	TGTGCCAGCAGCCAAGATACCCGGACTCATTATGGCTACACCTTC
TRBV5-1	.	TRBJ1-1	14	TRBD1	CASSLDRGGTEAFF	TGCGCCAGCAGCTTGGACAGGGGTGGAACTGAAGCTTTCTTT
TRBV5-5	.	TRBJ2-3	17	TRBD2	CASSPRLAGKSTDTQYF	TGTGCCAGCAGCCCTCGGTTAGCGGGGAAAAGCACAGATACGCAGTATTTT
TRBV6-4	.	TRBJ1-2	15	.	CASSDPQGGDNGYTF	TGTGCCAGCAGTGACCCGCAGGGTGGGGATAATGGCTACACCTTC
TRBV7-8	.	TRBJ2-2	15	.	CASSLGGARTGELFF	TGTGCCAGCAGCTTAGGCGGGGCACGCACCGGGGAGCTGTTTTTT
TRBV19	.	TRBJ1-1	14	TRBD1	CASSGQGKKGEAFF	TGTGCCAGTAGCGGACAGGGGAAGAAAGGTGAAGCTTTCTTT
TRBV5-6	.	TRBJ2-2	13	.	CASSGPGTGELFF	TGTGCCAGCAGCGGGCCCGGTACCGGGGAGCTGTTTTTT
TRBV29-1	.	TRBJ1-5	13	.	CSVLGGRNQPQHF	TGCAGCGTGCTGGGGGGTCGGAATCAGCCCCAGCATTTT
TRBV7-9	once	TRBJ2-7	15	TRBD1	CASSSTGTGKHEQYF	TGTGCCAGCAGCTCAACCGGGACAGGGAAACACGAGCAGTACTTC
TRBV10-1	.	TRBJ2-6	17	.	CASSDALSGSGANVLTF	TGCGCCAGCAGTGACGCCTTGTCGGGGTCCGGGGCCAACGTCCTGACTTTC
TRBV5-1	.	TRBJ1-4	15	TRBD1	CASSGTAATNEKLFF	TGCGCCAGCAGCGGGACAGCAGCAACTAATGAAAAACTGTTTTTT
TRBV7-9	.	TRBJ1-6	14	.	CASSAGGDNSPLHF	TGTGCCAGCAGCGCCGGGGGGGATAATTCACCCCTCCACTTT
TRBV5-1	.	TRBJ2-7	18	TRBD1	CASSPGTGRLYPSYEQYF	TGCGCCAGCAGCCCCGGGACAGGCCGTTTATACCCATCCTACGAGCAGTACTTC
TRBV2	once	TRBJ2-7	13	.	CASSLDRNYEQYF	TGTGCCAGCAGCCTAGACCGAAACTACGAGCAGTACTTC
TRBV7-9	.	TRBJ2-7	16	.	CASSLAGGQSPYEQYF	TGTGCCAGCAGCTTAGCGGGGGGACAGTCCCCCTACGAGCAGTACTTC
TRBV19	.	TRBJ1-3	17	.	CASSMRTGLRDRNTIYF	TGTGCCAGTAGTATGCGAACCGGACTCAGAGATCGGAACACCATATATTTT
TRBV6-5	.	TRBJ1-1	14	.	CASSYGSRDTEAFF	TGTGCCAGCAGTTACGGATCCAGGGACACTGAAGCTTTCTTT
TRBV7-8	.	TRBJ1-2	15	TRBD1	CASSRGRGRGYGYTF	TGTGCCAGCAGCCGAGGGAGGGGGCGCGGCTATGGCTACACCTTC
TRBV29-1	.	TRBJ1-2	15	.	CSVEDGGGHGYGYTF	TGCAGCGTTGAAGATGGCGGGGGGCACGGCTATGGCTACACCTTC
TRBV30	few	TRBJ1-2	15	.	CAWSVSGYYRSGYTF	TGTGCCTGGAGTGTGTCGGGGTATTATCGAAGTGGCTACACCTTC
TRBV25-1	many	TRBJ2-1	17	TRBD2	CASSETPLAGIHNEQFF	TGTGCCAGCAGTGAAACCCCTCTAGCGGGGATCCACAATGAGCAGTTCTTC
TRBV18	.	TRBJ2-4	14	.	CASSPQDSGDIQYF	TGTGCCAGCTCACCGCAAGACAGTGGGGACATTCAGTACTTC
TRBV2	once	TRBJ2-7	17	.	CASSVPRGSLMSYEQYF	TGTGCCAGCAGTGTACCGAGAGGCAGCCTGATGTCCTACGAGCAGTACTTC
TRBV4-1	.	TRBJ2-5	15	TRBD1	CASSQGTGRKETQYF	TGCGCCAGCAGCCAAGGGACAGGGAGGAAAGAGACCCAGTACTTC
TRBV5-4	.	TRBJ1-2	16	.	CASSLVGRVNRYGYTF	TGTGCCAGCAGCTTGGTAGGGAGGGTCAACCGCTATGGCTACACCTTC
TRBV5-4	.	TRBJ2-3	17	.	CASSPLLVRGRTNTQYF	TGTGCCAGCAGCCCCCTCCTGGTGCGGGGGCGCACGAATACGCAGTATTTT
TRBV7-9	.	TRBJ2-6	16	TRBD1	CASSSIRGRGANVLTF	TGTGCCAGCAGCTCAATAAGGGGGCGTGGGGCCAACGTCCTGACTTTC
TRBV19	.	TRBJ1-4	12	.	CASQLTNEKLFF	TGTGCCAGTCAGTTAACTAATGAAAAACTGTTTTTT
TRBV18	few	TRBJ1-5	13	.	CASSPGDNQPQHF	TGTGCCAGCTCACCGGGAGACAATCAGCCCCAGCATTTT
TRBV6-5	.	TRBJ2-1	14	.	CASSPQGTGNEQFF	TGTGCCAGCAGTCCACAGGGTACGGGCAATGAGCAGTTCTTC
TRBV7-9	once	TRBJ2-3	17	TRBD2	CASSLDLASGFTDTQYF	TGTGCCAGCAGCTTAGATCTCGCTAGCGGATTCACAGATACGCAGTATTTT
TRBV7-8	.	TRBJ1-2	19	TRBD1	CASSLRGGTGTTAHYGYTF	TGTGCCAGCAGCTTAAGGGGGGGGACAGGGACGACGGCCCACTATGGCTACACCTTC
TRBV10-3	.	TRBJ1-6	15	.	CAISSTGTLNSPLHF	TGTGCCATCAGTTCAACGGGGACACTTAATTCACCCCTCCACTTT
TRBV2	few	TRBJ2-1	17	TRBD1	CASSEASRTGSENKQFF	TGTGCCAGCAGTGAAGCTTCCAGGACAGGGTCGGAAAATAAGCAGTTCTTC
TRBV3-1/TRBV3-2	.	TRBJ2-1	15	.	CASSQSGSSYNEQFF	TGTGCCAGCAGCCAGTCGGGGAGCTCCTACAATGAGCAGTTCTTC
TRBV4-2	once	TRBJ2-7	14	TRBD1	CASSQGEGGFEQYF	TGTGCCAGCAGCCAAGGGGAAGGGGGCTTCGAGCAGTACTTC
TRBV6-4	.	TRBJ2-3	15	.	CASSDSDRATDTQYF	TGTGCCAGCAGTGACTCGGACAGAGCTACAGATACGCAGTATTTT